This T cell receptor (beta chain) was retrieved from a study of T cell responses to AZD1222 COVID-19 vaccine. Study findings and constraints: Close to half of spike-specific TCRs reportedly recognize unmutated variant regions. Repertoires were sampled only after the peak T cell response.

Generated by immunoSEQ multiplex PCR, the TCRdb table keeps only in-frame clones and is missing some. In the table there are about 77,000 clones, 92% of which are singletons. About this clone: Its antigen is undetermined.

Pooling of second doses given at about 4 or about 12 weeks was done. Trimming removed 7 bases from V and 8 bases from J; junction bases left unmatched: 17. Germline V gene data show CDR1 as ENHRY and CDR2 as SYGVKD. This CDR3 is 16 amino acids long. This chain connects TRBV10-3 to TRBJ1-2, with 9 nucleotides matching TRBD1. The receptor comes from an adult who received the AZD1222 COVID-19 vaccine. This material consisted of peripheral blood, taken 28 days after the second AZD1222 dose. Written as DNA, the CDR3 is TGTGCCATCACCGCGGGACAGGGCCTCCCCTTTGGGGGCTACACCTTC. Translating it yields CAITAGQGLPFGGYTF.